These T cell receptor beta chains were read from a single sample in a study of blood T cells in healthy people across ages. MiXCR, applied by TCRdb to the 5' RACE reads, yields one record per CDR3 protein. The data hold about 1,800,000 distinct CDR3 sequences, with roughly 27% observed a single time. The specimen was blood. The source of these receptors is a woman aged 25 to 39 in good health. CDR3s include the opening cysteine and the closing phenylalanine or tryptophan. D genes are given only for firm matches. Not all rows give a size; the values are once, few, many and, for expanded clones, a class.

D	V	J	length	size	CDR3	DNA
TRBD1	TRBV6-6	TRBJ2-1	14	.	CASSYGTGSDGQFF	TGTGCCAGCAGTTACGGGACAGGCAGCGACGGGCAGTTCTTC
.	TRBV4-2	TRBJ1-1	15	.	CASSPPIGRNTEAFF	TGTGCCAGCAGCCCCCCAATTGGGCGGAACACTGAAGCTTTCTTT
TRBD2	TRBV5-1	TRBJ2-5	14	.	CASRGTIGQETQYF	TGCGCCAGCAGGGGGACTATCGGCCAAGAGACCCAGTACTTC
.	TRBV27	TRBJ2-1	16	few	CASRTQRATAGNEQFF	TGTGCCAGCAGGACCCAGCGCGCAACCGCAGGGAATGAGCAGTTCTTC
.	TRBV9	TRBJ1-2	15	.	CASSVATRQAVGYTF	TGTGCCAGCAGCGTAGCTACGCGACAGGCGGTTGGCTACACCTTC
TRBD2	TRBV12-3/TRBV12-4	TRBJ2-7	15	many	CASSRGLAGGLEQYF	TGTGCCAGCAGCCGGGGACTAGCGGGAGGGCTCGAGCAGTACTTC
.	TRBV28	TRBJ2-4	14	.	CASSLFPQGNIQYF	TGTGCCAGCAGTTTATTCCCCCAGGGGAACATTCAGTACTTC
.	TRBV5-1	TRBJ2-2	15	.	CASSSAEIGAGELFF	TGCGCCAGCAGTTCAGCGGAGATCGGGGCCGGGGAGCTGTTTTTT
TRBD2	TRBV9	TRBJ2-7	14	.	CASSSGTSAYERYF	TGTGCCAGCAGCTCCGGGACTAGCGCCTACGAGCGGTACTTC
.	TRBV30	TRBJ2-7	22	.	CAWSPIRAMGPGNLARSSEQYF	TGTGCCTGGAGTCCTATTCGGGCAATGGGGCCAGGAAACCTTGCCAGATCTAGCGAGCAGTACTTC
.	TRBV21-1	TRBJ2-4	17	few	CASSKDRQGGKKNIQYF	TGTGCCAGCAGCAAAGATCGACAGGGGGGAAAAAAAAACATTCAGTACTTC